These T cell receptor beta chains were read from a single sample in a study of post-analysis software for immune sequencing data. TCRdb independently ran MiXCR on the PCR reads; one entry per CDR3 protein. The table records roughly 170,000 distinct CDR3 sequences, around 28% of them present only once. Sequenced material: blood. The source of these receptors is a girl aged 5 to 17 with multiple sclerosis. The CDR3 runs from the conserved cysteine through the conserved F or W. A D gene is named only where the DNA matches it firmly. Clone size is not always given. Where it is, it says once, few, many or a class for expanded clones.

V gene	J gene	D gene	clone size	CDR3 protein	CDR3 DNA
TRBV29-1	TRBJ2-7	-	many	CSVGSEDYEQYF	TGCAGCGTAGGAAGCGAAGACTACGAGCAGTACTTC
TRBV24-1	TRBJ1-1	-	few	CATSDLHGMNTEAFF	TGTGCCACCAGTGATTTACACGGTATGAACACTGAAGCTTTCTTT
TRBV7-2	TRBJ1-5	-	few	CASSRYGQPQHF	TGTGCCAGCAGCCGATACGGGCAGCCCCAGCATTTT
TRBV7-2	TRBJ2-7	-	-	CASSLGRREQYF	TGTGCCAGCAGCTTAGGACGGCGCGAGCAGTACTTC
TRBV6-4	TRBJ2-1	TRBD2	few	CASSQTSGDYNEQFF	TGTGCCAGCAGTCAGACTAGCGGGGACTACAATGAGCAGTTCTTC
TRBV20-1	TRBJ2-7	-	many	CSARGQNSAYEQYF	TGCAGTGCACGAGGCCAGAATTCGGCCTACGAGCAGTACTTC
TRBV27	TRBJ2-7	-	many	CASSGGVAYEQYF	TGTGCCAGCAGCGGGGGCGTAGCCTACGAGCAGTACTTC
TRBV28	TRBJ2-1	TRBD2	-	CASSFAGGYSYNEQFF	TGTGCCAGCAGTTTCGCGGGAGGGTACTCCTACAATGAGCAGTTCTTC
TRBV11-2	TRBJ2-5	-	-	CASSLGSKRVTSETQYF	TGTGCCAGCAGCTTAGGATCAAAGCGGGTCACATCGGAGACCCAGTACTTC
TRBV29-1	TRBJ1-1	-	-	CSVQGPAGMNTEAFF	TGCAGCGTCCAAGGACCCGCGGGAATGAACACTGAAGCTTTCTTT
TRBV2	TRBJ2-1	TRBD2	-	CASSLGTSIDEQFF	TGTGCCAGCAGCCTTGGGACTAGCATCGATGAGCAGTTCTTC
TRBV6-5	TRBJ2-5	TRBD1	-	CASSESLGTVKTQYF	TGTGCCAGCAGTGAATCTTTGGGGACAGTCAAGACCCAGTACTTC
TRBV9	TRBJ1-2	-	-	CASSVEARTNYGYTF	TGTGCCAGCAGCGTAGAGGCGAGGACTAACTATGGCTACACCTTC
TRBV19	TRBJ2-3	TRBD2	-	CASRDTSGRASDTQYF	TGTGCCAGTAGAGACACTAGCGGGAGGGCCTCAGATACGCAGTATTTT
TRBV5-6	TRBJ2-2	-	few	CASSFSRTGELFF	TGTGCCAGCAGCTTCAGCCGCACCGGGGAGCTGTTTTTT
TRBV9	TRBJ1-2	-	-	CASSEGGSLYGYTF	TGTGCCAGCAGCGAGGGGGGCTCATTGTATGGCTACACCTTC
TRBV6-6	TRBJ2-7	TRBD1	few	CASSYSKGQGIEQYF	TGTGCCAGCAGTTACTCGAAGGGACAGGGCATCGAGCAGTACTTC
TRBV12-3/TRBV12-4	TRBJ2-7	-	few	CASRTGTNEQYF	TGTGCCAGCCGAACGGGGACAAACGAGCAGTACTTC
TRBV6-6	TRBJ1-1	TRBD1	-	CASSYDWAGGTEAFF	TGTGCCAGCAGTTACGACTGGGCAGGGGGCACTGAAGCTTTCTTT
TRBV6-6	TRBJ2-1	TRBD2	-	CASRLLAGGNNERFF	TGTGCCAGCAGACTCCTAGCGGGAGGGAACAATGAGCGGTTCTTC
TRBV27	TRBJ2-6	-	many	CASSLGGRVRANVLTF	TGTGCCAGCAGTCTAGGAGGGCGCGTAAGGGCCAACGTCCTGACTTTC
TRBV7-2	TRBJ2-1	TRBD2	-	CASSPGLAGVNEQFF	TGTGCCAGCAGCCCCGGACTAGCGGGGGTTAATGAGCAGTTCTTC
TRBV6-1	TRBJ2-7	TRBD2	few	CASRGLRTSGRSLYEQYF	TGTGCCAGCAGGGGACTAAGGACTAGCGGGAGGTCCCTCTACGAGCAGTACTTC
TRBV7-8	TRBJ2-7	TRBD2	many	CASDEREGSYEQYF	TGTGCCTCGGACGAACGGGAGGGAAGCTACGAGCAGTACTTC
TRBV11-2	TRBJ2-2	-	-	CASSLDRVPNTGELFF	TGTGCCAGCAGCTTAGATAGAGTCCCTAACACCGGGGAGCTGTTTTTT
TRBV20-1	TRBJ1-1	TRBD1	few	CSAIGTVNTEAFF	TGCAGTGCGATCGGGACAGTGAACACTGAAGCTTTCTTT
TRBV19	TRBJ2-1	TRBD2	-	CASSTTRSYRLAVNEQFF	TGTGCCAGTAGTACTACGAGATCCTACAGACTAGCGGTTAATGAGCAGTTCTTC
TRBV6-5	TRBJ2-3	-	-	CASRVRGVSTDTQYF	TGTGCCAGTCGTGTAAGGGGGGTAAGCACAGATACGCAGTATTTT
TRBV18	TRBJ1-1	-	few	CASSETGCTEAFF	TGTGCCAGTTCAGAGACGGGTTGCACTGAAGCTTTCTTT
TRBV30	TRBJ2-3	-	once	CAWSGPDTQYF	TGTGCCTGGAGTGGCCCAGATACGCAGTATTTT
TRBV20-1	TRBJ2-1	TRBD2	-	CGADKRGAQGEQFF	TGCGGTGCTGACAAGCGGGGGGCCCAGGGTGAGCAGTTCTTC
TRBV5-1	TRBJ2-7	TRBD2	many	CASSLGLAGDEQYF	TGCGCCAGCAGCCTGGGACTAGCGGGGGACGAGCAGTACTTC
TRBV5-1	TRBJ2-7	TRBD1	many	CASSRTGSASYEQYF	TGCGCCAGCAGCCGGACAGGGTCAGCGTCCTACGAGCAGTACTTC